The rows below give T cell receptor beta chains drawn from one sample of a study of blood T cell repertoires in COVID-19. Sequenced by immunoSEQ multiplex PCR; TCRdb stores in-frame clones only, minus some. The repertoire consists of hundreds of thousands of clones, with approximately 85% occurring once and the leading ten covering approximately 2.1%. The specimen sequenced was PBMCs or T cells enriched from blood (not recorded which). The receptors come from a woman between 50 and 59 years old who had recovered from COVID-19. Each CDR3 is given with its conserved first and last residue. The D gene is left open where the match is weak. A clone size is listed for some rows: how often the clone was seen (once, few, many), or a class if it is expanded.

>TRBV15|TRBJ1-4|-|-
TGTGCCACAACAAACAGTTTTGAAAAACTGTTTTTT
CATTNSFEKLFF
>TRBV9|TRBJ2-2|-|TRBD2
TGCGCCAGCAGCCAAGCGGGGGGGCGAGGCGGGGAGCTGTTTTTT
CASSQAGGRGGELFF
>TRBV2|TRBJ1-2|-|-
TGTGCCAGCATTGGACAGAATAAGAACTATGGCTACACCTTC
CASIGQNKNYGYTF
>TRBV19|TRBJ1-1|-|-
TGTGCCAGTAGCTACCTGAGGGGGAGCACTGAAGCTTTCTTT
CASSYLRGSTEAFF
>TRBV4-1|TRBJ1-2|-|-
TGCGCCAGCAGCCAAGTTGGGGGGGGAACCTATGGCTACACCTTC
CASSQVGGGTYGYTF
>TRBV19|TRBJ2-1|-|TRBD2
TGTGCCAGTAAGACTAGCGGTACCTACAATGAGCAGTTCTTC
CASKTSGTYNEQFF
>TRBV5-1|TRBJ1-4|once|-
TGCGCCAGCAGCTTGGCCGCAGGGTGGGAAAAACTGTTTTTT
CASSLAAGWEKLFF
>TRBV27|TRBJ1-5|-|-
TGTGCCAGCAGTACACAGGGCTACAATCAGCCCCAGCATTTT
CASSTQGYNQPQHF
>TRBV7-2|TRBJ2-3|-|-
TGTGCCAGCAGCCCACTGGCGGGCAAAGCGGTGGATACGCAGTATTTT
CASSPLAGKAVDTQYF
>TRBV3-1/TRBV3-2|TRBJ2-1|-|TRBD2
TGTGCCAGCAGCCGACTAGCGGGGGACAACTACAATGAGCAGTTCTTC
CASSRLAGDNYNEQFF
>TRBV7-2|TRBJ2-7|-|-
TGTGCCAGCAGCCTCGGGGGTCTAGGCTCCTACGAGCAGTACTTC
CASSLGGLGSYEQYF
>TRBV9|TRBJ1-6|-|TRBD1
TGTGCCAGCAGCGATCAATCCGGGACAGCTAATTCACCCCTCCACTTT
CASSDQSGTANSPLHF
>TRBV9|TRBJ2-7|-|-
TGTGCCAGCAGCCCCGTGACAGGGAGGGAGCAGTACTTC
CASSPVTGREQYF
>TRBV6-5|TRBJ1-2|-|-
TGTGCCAGCAGTTACTTAACAGGCAACTATGGCTACACCTTC
CASSYLTGNYGYTF
>TRBV4-3|TRBJ2-1|once|TRBD2
TGCGCCAGCAGCCAAGGGACTAGCGGGAGGGAAAAGCAGTTCTTC
CASSQGTSGREKQFF
>TRBV5-6|TRBJ1-4|-|TRBD1
TGTGCCAGCAGCTTCCGGACAGGGTTTCGGGAAAAACTGTTTTTT
CASSFRTGFREKLFF
>TRBV2|TRBJ1-1|-|-
TGTGCCAGCACTACCCAGGGGCACACTGAAGCTTTCTTT
CASTTQGHTEAFF
>TRBV3-1/TRBV3-2|TRBJ2-2|-|TRBD2
TGTGCCAGCCGGCCACGGGAGCGGGGGGGCACCGGGGAGCTGTTTTTT
CASRPRERGGTGELFF
>TRBV30|TRBJ1-2|-|-
TGTGCCTGGAGTGTACTGTCAAAGGGGGTAGATGGCTACACCTTC
CAWSVLSKGVDGYTF
>TRBV18|TRBJ2-7|-|TRBD2
TGTGCCAGCTCACCACCGACCACTAGCGTTACCTCCTACGAGCAGTACTTC
CASSPPTTSVTSYEQYF
>TRBV7-9|TRBJ1-5|-|-
TGTGCCAGCAGCTATTTGGCAGACAATCAGCCCCAGCATTTT
CASSYLADNQPQHF
>TRBV5-1|TRBJ2-3|-|-
TGCGCCAGCAGCGTGGACAGTCGGATCACAGATACGCAGTATTTT
CASSVDSRITDTQYF
>TRBV9|TRBJ2-2|-|TRBD2
TGTGCCAGCACCGCGGGACTAGCGACCGGGGAGCTGTTTTTT
CASTAGLATGELFF
>TRBV30|TRBJ2-5|-|-
TGTGCCTGGAGTGTAGGTCCCAGGCTTCTAAACTTC
CAWSVGPRLLNF
>TRBV4-1|TRBJ2-3|-|-
TGCGCCAGCAGCCAAGTTGAGGACTACGCGGGAGATACGCAGTATTTT
CASSQVEDYAGDTQYF
>TRBV6-2/TRBV6-3|TRBJ1-2|-|TRBD1
TGTGCCAGCAGTCCCCAAGGACAGGGAGGAAGGAGTGGCTACACCTTC
CASSPQGQGGRSGYTF
>TRBV4-1|TRBJ1-2|-|TRBD1
TGCGCCAGCAGCCGACTCGGGGGGACAGGGGTAGGCTACACCTTC
CASSRLGGTGVGYTF
>TRBV7-2|TRBJ2-1|-|-
TGTGCCAGCAGCTTAGGAGCGGGATCTCAGGGGGAGCAGTTCTTC
CASSLGAGSQGEQFF
>TRBV19|TRBJ1-1|-|-
TGTGCCAGTAGTATCCAACCGCGGGGAGTTGAAGCTTTCTTT
CASSIQPRGVEAFF
>TRBV10-3|TRBJ2-4|-|TRBD1
TGTGCCATCAGTGAGACCGACAGGGGCCGAGCCAAAAACATTCAGTACTTC
CAISETDRGRAKNIQYF
>TRBV27|TRBJ1-2|-|-
TGTGCCAGCAGTAGGCAGGGGATTGGTGGCTACACCTTC
CASSRQGIGGYTF
>TRBV2|TRBJ2-2|-|-
TGTGCCAGCAGATTTGAAAGGGGCGCGAACACCGGGGAGCTGTTTTTT
CASRFERGANTGELFF
>TRBV11-2|TRBJ2-3|-|TRBD1
TGTGCCAGCAGCGGGGGACAGGGAGGCACAGATACGCAGTATTTT
CASSGGQGGTDTQYF
>TRBV27|TRBJ2-7|-|-
TGTGCCAGCAGTTTTACAGCGGCCTACGAGCAGTACTTC
CASSFTAAYEQYF
>TRBV4-2|TRBJ1-6|-|TRBD1
TGTGCCAGCAGCCAGGACAGGATTTCCCTCCACTTT
CASSQDRISLHF
>TRBV7-9|TRBJ1-3|-|-
TGTGCCAGCAGCTTAGTGTCTATCTCTGGAAACACCATATATTTT
CASSLVSISGNTIYF
>TRBV6-5|TRBJ1-2|-|TRBD1
TGTGCCAGCAGTTCAGACAGGGCCTCCTATGGCTACACCTTC
CASSSDRASYGYTF
>TRBV13|TRBJ2-1|-|-
TGTGCCAGCAGCTTAGGACAGGCTGGGAATGAGCAGTTCTTC
CASSLGQAGNEQFF
>TRBV9|TRBJ2-7|-|-
TGTGCCAGCAGCGTAGCGTACGGCTACGAGCAGTACTTC
CASSVAYGYEQYF
>TRBV7-9|TRBJ1-3|-|-
TGTGCCAGCAGCTACGTTCGGGTCTCTGGAAACACCATATATTTT
CASSYVRVSGNTIYF
>TRBV5-1|TRBJ1-2|-|-
TGCGCCAGCAGCTCTGCCGGGATGGGCTACACCTTC
CASSSAGMGYTF
>TRBV27|TRBJ2-1|-|-
TGTGCCAGCAGTCCTTCGACAGCTTACAATGAGCAGTTCTTC
CASSPSTAYNEQFF
>TRBV7-9|TRBJ1-1|-|-
TGTGCCAGCAGCGTTGACATTGCCACTGAAGCTTTCTTT
CASSVDIATEAFF
>TRBV24-1|TRBJ2-1|-|TRBD2
TGTGCCACCAGTGATTTGGGACTAGGGCAGTTCTTC
CATSDLGLGQFF
>TRBV7-9|TRBJ1-1|-|-
TGTGCCAGCAACTCCCTGAACACTGAAGCTTTCTTT
CASNSLNTEAFF
>TRBV6-2/TRBV6-3|TRBJ2-1|many|TRBD2
TGTGCCAGCAGTTACTCTCTAGCGGGAGTTGATGAGCAGTTCTTC
CASSYSLAGVDEQFF
>TRBV10-3|TRBJ2-1|-|-
TGTGCCATCAGTGAGTCGTCTCGCCTAGCCCTTGAGCAGTTCTTC
CAISESSRLALEQFF
>TRBV2|TRBJ1-5|-|-
TGTGCCAGCTTGGACATACAGGGCACCGGAGAGCCCCAGCATTTT
CASLDIQGTGEPQHF
>TRBV4-1|TRBJ2-5|-|-
TGCGCCAGCAGCCAAGTAGGACTGGGTCGGGAGACCCAGTACTTC
CASSQVGLGRETQYF